This T cell receptor (beta chain) was profiled in a study of cytomegalovirus exposure and HLA in healthy donors. Study-wide results and caveats: According to reports, the classifier identified cytomegalovirus status with high specificity and sensitivity. It is likely that the observed cluster of highly shared sequence variants was a sequencing artifact.

With regard to this clone: No antigen is known for it.

With 60 Vbeta and 13 Jbeta primers, the PCR was carried out. As handled by the study authors: Later, an analysis found 75 million to 100 million unique TCR beta chains, and some 10 million of these were shared. Assay: immunoSEQ multiplex PCR; the TCRdb copy retains only in-frame clones and omits some. The DNA gave D and trimming, while V, J and clone size come from that table. The table lists approximately 77,000 clones, over 65% of them singletons. The CDR3 has 16 amino acids. The germline CDR1 and CDR2 sequences are SGDLS and YYNGEE. The V and J ends lost 3 bases and 5 bases, in that order; junction bases with no gene match: 7.

The chain joins TRBV9 to TRBJ2-5; 13 bases map to TRBD2. The sequence was collected from a man aged 40-49 years in good health and CMV-seronegative. Sequencing input: PBMCs. The CDR3 sequence is CASSGTSGGLGETQYF. The CDR3 DNA is TGTGCCAGCAGCGGGACTAGCGGGGGCCTGGGGGAGACCCAGTACTTC.